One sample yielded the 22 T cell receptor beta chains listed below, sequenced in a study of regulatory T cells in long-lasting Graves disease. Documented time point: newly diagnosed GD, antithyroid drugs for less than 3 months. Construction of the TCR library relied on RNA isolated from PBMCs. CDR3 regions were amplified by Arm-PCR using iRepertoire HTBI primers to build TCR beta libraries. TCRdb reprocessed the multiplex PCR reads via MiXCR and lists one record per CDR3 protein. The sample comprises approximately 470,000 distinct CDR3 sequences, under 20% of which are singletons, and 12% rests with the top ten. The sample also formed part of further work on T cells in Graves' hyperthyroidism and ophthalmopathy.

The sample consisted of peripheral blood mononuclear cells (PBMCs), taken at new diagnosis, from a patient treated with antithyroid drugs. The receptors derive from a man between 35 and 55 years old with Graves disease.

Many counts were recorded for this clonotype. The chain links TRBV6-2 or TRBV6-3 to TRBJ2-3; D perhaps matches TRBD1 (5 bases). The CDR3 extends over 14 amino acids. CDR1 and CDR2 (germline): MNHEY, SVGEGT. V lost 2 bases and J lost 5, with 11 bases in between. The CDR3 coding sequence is TGTGCCAGCAGTTACGTGCCAGGGCTAGATACGCAGTATTTT. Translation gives CASSYVPGLDTQYF.

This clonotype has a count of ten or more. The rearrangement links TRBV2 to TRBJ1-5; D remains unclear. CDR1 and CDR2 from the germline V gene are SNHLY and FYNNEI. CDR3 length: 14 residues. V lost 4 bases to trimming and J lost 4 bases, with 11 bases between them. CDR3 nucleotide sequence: TGTGCCAGCAGTGCGGGGTTCGGGAATCAGCCCCAGCATTTT. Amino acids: CASSAGFGNQPQHF.

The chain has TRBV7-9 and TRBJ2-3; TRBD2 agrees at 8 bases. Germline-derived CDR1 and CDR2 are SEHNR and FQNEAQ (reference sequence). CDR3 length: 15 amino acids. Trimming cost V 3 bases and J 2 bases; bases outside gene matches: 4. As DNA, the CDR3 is TGTGCCAGCAGCTTTCGTAGCGGGGTCACAGATACGCAGTATTTT. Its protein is CASSFRSGVTDTQYF.

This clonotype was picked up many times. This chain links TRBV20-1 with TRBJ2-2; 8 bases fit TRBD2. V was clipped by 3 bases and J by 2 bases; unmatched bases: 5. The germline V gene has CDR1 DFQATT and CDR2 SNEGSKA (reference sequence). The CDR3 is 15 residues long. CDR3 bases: TGCAGTGCTAGTACGGGAGGGCCTAACACCGGGGAGCTGTTTTTT. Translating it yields CSASTGGPNTGELFF.

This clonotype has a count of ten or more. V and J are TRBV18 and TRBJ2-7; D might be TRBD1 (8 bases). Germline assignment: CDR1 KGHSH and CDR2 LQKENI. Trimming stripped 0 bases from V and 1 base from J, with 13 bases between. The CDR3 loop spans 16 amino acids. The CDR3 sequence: CASSPPNRGGSYEQYF. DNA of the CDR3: TGTGCCAGCTCACCACCGAACAGGGGGGGTTCCTACGAGCAGTACTTC.

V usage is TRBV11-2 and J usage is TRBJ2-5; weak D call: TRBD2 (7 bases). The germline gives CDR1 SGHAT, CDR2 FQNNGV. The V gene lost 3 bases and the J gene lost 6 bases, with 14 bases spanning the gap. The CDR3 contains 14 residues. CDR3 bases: TGTGCCAGCAGCTTGGGAGGGGGTACGAAGACCCAGTACTTC. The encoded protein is CASSLGGGTKTQYF. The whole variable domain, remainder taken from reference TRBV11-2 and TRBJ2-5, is EAGVAQSPRYKIIEKRQSVAFWCNPISGHATLYWYQQILGQGPKLLIQFQNNGVVDDSQLPKDRFSAERLKGVDSTLKIQPAKLEDSAVYLCASSLGGGTKTQYFGPGTRLLVL.

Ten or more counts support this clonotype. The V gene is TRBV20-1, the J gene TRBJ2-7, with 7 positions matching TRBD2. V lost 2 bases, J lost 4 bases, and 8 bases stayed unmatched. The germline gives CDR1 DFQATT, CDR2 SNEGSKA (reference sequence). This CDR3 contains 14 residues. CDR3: CSARPAGAGYEQYF. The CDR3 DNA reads TGCAGTGCTAGACCGGCGGGAGCAGGGTACGAGCAGTACTTC.

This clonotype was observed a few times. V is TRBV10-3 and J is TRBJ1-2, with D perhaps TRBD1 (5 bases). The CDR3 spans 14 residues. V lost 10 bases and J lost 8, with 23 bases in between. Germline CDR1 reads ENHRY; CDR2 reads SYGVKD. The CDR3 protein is CANDPGTGLGGYTF. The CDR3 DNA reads TGTGCCAACGATCCCGGGACGGGTTTGGGGGGCTACACCTTC.

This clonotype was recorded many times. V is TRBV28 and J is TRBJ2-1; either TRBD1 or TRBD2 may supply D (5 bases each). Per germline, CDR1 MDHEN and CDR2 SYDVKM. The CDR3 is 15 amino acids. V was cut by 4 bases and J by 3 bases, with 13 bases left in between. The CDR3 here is CASSSPGTYYNEQFF. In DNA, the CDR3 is TGTGCCAGCAGTTCTCCCGGGACCTACTACAATGAGCAGTTCTTC.

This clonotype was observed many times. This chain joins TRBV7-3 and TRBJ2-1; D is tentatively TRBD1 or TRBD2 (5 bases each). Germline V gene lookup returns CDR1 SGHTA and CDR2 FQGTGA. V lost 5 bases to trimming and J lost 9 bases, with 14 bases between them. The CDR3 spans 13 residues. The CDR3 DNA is TGTGCCAGCAGCCGAGGGACCTTCAGTGAGCAGTTCTTC. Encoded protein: CASSRGTFSEQFF. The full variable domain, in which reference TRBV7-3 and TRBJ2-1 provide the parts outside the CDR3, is GAGVSQTPSNKVTEKGKYVELRCDPISGHTALYWYRQSLGQGPEFLIYFQGTGAADDSGLPNDRFFAVRPEGSVSTLKIQRTERGDSAVYLCASSRGTFSEQFFGPGTRLTVL.

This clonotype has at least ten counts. CDR3 protein: CASTSGQPNTEAFF. The DNA of the CDR3 is TGCGCCAGCACCTCGGGACAGCCGAACACTGAAGCTTTCTTT. This sequence joins TRBV5-1 and TRBJ1-1; 7 bases fit TRBD1. The germline CDR1 and CDR2 sequences are SGHRS and YFSETQ. V gave up 6 bases and J gave up 1 base; unmatched junction bases: 6. This CDR3 spans 14 amino acids.

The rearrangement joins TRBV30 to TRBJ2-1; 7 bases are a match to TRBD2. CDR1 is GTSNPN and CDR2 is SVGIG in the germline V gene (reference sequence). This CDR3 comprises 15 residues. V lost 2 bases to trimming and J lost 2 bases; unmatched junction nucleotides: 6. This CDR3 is CAWSRGDPPYNEQFF. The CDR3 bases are TGTGCCTGGAGTCGGGGGGACCCACCCTACAATGAGCAGTTCTTC. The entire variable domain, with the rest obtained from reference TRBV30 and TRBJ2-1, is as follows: SQTIHQWPATLVQPVGSPLSLECTVEGTSNPNLYWYRQAAGRGLQLLFYSVGIGQISSEVPQNLSASRPQDRQFILSSKKLLLSDSGFYLCAWSRGDPPYNEQFFGPGTRLTVL.

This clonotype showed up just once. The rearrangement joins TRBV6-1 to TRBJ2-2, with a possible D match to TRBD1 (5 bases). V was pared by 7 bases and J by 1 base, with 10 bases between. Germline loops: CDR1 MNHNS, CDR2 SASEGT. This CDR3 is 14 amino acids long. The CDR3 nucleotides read TGTGCCAGCATAGCAGGGCTGAACACCGGGGAGCTGTTTTTT. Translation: CASIAGLNTGELFF.

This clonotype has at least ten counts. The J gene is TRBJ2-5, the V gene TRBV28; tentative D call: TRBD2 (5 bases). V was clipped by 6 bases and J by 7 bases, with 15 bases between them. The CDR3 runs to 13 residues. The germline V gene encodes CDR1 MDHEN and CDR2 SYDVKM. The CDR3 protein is CASSPALRGTQYF. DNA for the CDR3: TGTGCCAGCAGCCCGGCCCTTCGGGGGACCCAGTACTTC.

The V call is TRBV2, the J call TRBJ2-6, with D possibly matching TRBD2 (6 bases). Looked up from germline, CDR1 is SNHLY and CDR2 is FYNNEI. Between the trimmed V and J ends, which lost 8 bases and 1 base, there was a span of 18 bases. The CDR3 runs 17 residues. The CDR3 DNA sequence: TGTGCCAGCTGGGGACCGGGAGAAGGATCTGGGGCCAACGTCCTGACTTTC. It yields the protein CASWGPGEGSGANVLTF.

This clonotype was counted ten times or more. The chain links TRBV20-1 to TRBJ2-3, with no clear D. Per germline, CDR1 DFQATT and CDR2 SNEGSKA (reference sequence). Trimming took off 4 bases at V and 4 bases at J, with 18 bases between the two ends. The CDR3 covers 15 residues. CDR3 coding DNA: TGCAGTGCTAACCCAGGCCTGGGTCAAGCAGATACGCAGTATTTT. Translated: CSANPGLGQADTQYF.

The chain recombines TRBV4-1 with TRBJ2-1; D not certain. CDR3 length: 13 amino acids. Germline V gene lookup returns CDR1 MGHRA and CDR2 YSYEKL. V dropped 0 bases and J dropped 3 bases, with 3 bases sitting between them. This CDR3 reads CASSQEYYNEQFF. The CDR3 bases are TGCGCCAGCAGCCAAGAGTACTACAATGAGCAGTTCTTC.

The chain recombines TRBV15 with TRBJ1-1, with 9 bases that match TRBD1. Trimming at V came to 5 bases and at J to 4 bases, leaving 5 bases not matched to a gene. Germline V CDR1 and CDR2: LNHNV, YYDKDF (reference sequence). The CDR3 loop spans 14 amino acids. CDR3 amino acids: CATSRDRGSTEAFF. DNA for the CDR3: TGTGCCACCAGCCGCGACAGGGGGTCCACTGAAGCTTTCTTT.

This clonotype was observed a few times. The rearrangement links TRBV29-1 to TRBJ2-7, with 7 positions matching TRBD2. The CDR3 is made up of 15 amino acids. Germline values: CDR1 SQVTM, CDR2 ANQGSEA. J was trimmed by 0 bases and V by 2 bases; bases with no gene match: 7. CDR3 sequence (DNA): TGCAGCGTTGAAACTACTAGCGAACGCTCCTACGAGCAGTACTTC. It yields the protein CSVETTSERSYEQYF.

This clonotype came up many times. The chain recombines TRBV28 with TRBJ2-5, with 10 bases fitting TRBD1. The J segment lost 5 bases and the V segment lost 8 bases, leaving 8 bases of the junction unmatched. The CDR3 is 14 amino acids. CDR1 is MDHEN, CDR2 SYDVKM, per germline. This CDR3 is CASLRQGASETQYF. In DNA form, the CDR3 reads TGTGCCAGCTTAAGACAGGGGGCTTCGGAGACCCAGTACTTC. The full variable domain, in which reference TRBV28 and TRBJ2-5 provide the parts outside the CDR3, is DVKVTQSSRYLVKRTGEKVFLECVQDMDHENMFWYRQDPGLGLRLIYFSYDVKMKEKGDIPEGYSVSREKKERFSLILESASTNQTSMYLCASLRQGASETQYFGPGTRLLVL.

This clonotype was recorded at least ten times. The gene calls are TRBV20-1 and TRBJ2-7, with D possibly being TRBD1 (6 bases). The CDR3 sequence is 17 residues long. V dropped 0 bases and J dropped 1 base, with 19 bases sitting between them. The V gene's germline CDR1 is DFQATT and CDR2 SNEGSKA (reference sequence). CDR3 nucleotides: TGCAGTGCTAGAGACCCAGGGGATAAGGACGGATCCTACGAGCAGTACTTC. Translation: CSARDPGDKDGSYEQYF.

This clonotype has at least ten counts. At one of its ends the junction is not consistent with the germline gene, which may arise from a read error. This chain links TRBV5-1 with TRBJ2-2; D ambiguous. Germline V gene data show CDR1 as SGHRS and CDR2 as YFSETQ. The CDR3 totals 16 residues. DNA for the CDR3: TGTGCCAGCAGCTTGGGGATTGTATCGAACACCGGGGAGCTGTTTTTT. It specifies CASSLGIVSNTGELFF.